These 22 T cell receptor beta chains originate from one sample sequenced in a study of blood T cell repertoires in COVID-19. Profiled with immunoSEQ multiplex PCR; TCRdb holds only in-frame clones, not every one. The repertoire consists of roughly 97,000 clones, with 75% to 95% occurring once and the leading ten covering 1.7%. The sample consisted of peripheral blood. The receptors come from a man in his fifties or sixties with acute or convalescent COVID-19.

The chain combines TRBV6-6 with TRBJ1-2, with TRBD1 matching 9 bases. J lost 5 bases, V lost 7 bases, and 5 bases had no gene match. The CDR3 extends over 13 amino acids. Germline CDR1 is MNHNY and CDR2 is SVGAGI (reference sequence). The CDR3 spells CASTSTGGYGYTF. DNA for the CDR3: TGTGCCAGCACCTCGACAGGGGGATATGGCTACACCTTC.

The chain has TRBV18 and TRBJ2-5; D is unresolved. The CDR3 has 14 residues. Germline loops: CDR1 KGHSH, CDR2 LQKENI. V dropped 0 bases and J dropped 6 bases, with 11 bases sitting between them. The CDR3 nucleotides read TGTGCCAGCTCACCACCGGCCTCCCTCCAGACCCAGTACTTC. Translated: CASSPPASLQTQYF.

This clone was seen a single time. As DNA, the CDR3 is TGTGCCAGCGGTACGGGGGGCACCACGGAGACCCAGTACTTC. It encodes CASGTGGTTETQYF. The rearrangement uses TRBV2 and TRBJ2-5; D may be TRBD2 (7 bases). The CDR3 spans 14 residues. With 8 bases removed from V and 5 bases from J, the gap between germline ends came to 18 bases. Germline CDR1 SNHLY, CDR2 FYNNEI.

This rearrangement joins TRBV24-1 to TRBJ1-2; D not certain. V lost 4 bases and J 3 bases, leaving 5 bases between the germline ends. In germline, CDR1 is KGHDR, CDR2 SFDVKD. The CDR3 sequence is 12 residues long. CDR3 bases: TGTGCCACCAGTGACGGGGACTATGGCTACACCTTC. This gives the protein CATSDGDYGYTF.

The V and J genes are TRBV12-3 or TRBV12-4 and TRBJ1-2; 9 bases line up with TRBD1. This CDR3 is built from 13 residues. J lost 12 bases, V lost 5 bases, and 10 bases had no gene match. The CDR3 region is CASSANYRGRNTF. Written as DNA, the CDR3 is TGTGCCAGCAGTGCTAACTACAGGGGGCGCAACACCTTC.

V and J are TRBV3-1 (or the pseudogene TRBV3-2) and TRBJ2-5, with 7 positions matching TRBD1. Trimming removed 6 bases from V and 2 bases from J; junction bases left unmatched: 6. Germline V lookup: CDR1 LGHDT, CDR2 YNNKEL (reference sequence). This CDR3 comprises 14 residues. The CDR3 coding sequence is TGTGCCAGCAGTCAGGGACAGCTACAAGAGACCCAGTACTTC. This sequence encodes CASSQGQLQETQYF.

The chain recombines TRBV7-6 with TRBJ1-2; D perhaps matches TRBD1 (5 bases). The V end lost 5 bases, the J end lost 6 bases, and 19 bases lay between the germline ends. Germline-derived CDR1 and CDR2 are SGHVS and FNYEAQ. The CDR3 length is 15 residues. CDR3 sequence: CASSPPGPGLHGYTF. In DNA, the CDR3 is TGTGCCAGCAGCCCTCCTGGTCCAGGGCTCCATGGCTACACCTTC.

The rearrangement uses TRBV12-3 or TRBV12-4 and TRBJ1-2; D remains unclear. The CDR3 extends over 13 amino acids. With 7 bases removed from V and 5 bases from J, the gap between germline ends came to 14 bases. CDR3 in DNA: TGTGCCAGCAAACCCACGGCGGAGTATGGCTACACCTTC. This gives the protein CASKPTAEYGYTF.

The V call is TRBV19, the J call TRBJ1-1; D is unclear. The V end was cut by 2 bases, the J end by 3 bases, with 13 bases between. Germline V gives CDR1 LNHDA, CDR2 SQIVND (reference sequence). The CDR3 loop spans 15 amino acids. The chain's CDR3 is CASSIMAQFYTEAFF. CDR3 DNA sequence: TGTGCCAGTAGTATAATGGCACAGTTCTACACTGAAGCTTTCTTT. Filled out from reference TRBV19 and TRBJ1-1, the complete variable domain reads DGGITQSPKYLFRKEGQNVTLSCEQNLNHDAMYWYRQDPGQGLRLIYYSQIVNDFQKGDIAEGYSVSREKKESFPLTVTSAQKNPTAFYLCASSIMAQFYTEAFFGQGTRLTVV.

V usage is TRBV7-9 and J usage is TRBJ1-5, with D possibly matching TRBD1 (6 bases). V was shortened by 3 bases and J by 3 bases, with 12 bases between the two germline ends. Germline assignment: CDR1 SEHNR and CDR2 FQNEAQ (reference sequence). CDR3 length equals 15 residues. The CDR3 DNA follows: TGTGCCAGCAGCTTTGGACAGCAGTTCAATCAGCCCCAGCATTTT. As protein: CASSFGQQFNQPQHF.

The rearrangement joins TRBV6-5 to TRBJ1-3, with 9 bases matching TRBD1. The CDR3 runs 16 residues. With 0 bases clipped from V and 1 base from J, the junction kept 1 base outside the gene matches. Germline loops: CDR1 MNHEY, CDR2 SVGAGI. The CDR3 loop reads CASSYSGQGSGNTIYF. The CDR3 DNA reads TGTGCCAGCAGTTACTCGGGACAGGGTTCTGGAAACACCATATATTTT.

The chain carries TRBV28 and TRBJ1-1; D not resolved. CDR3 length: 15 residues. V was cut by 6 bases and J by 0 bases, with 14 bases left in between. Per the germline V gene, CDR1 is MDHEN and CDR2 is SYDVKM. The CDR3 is CASRPGPPMNTEAFF. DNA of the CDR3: TGTGCCAGCAGACCTGGGCCCCCCATGAACACTGAAGCTTTCTTT.

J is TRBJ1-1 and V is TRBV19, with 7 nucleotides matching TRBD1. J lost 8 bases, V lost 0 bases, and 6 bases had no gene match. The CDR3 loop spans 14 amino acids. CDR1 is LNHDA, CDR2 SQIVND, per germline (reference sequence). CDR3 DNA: TGTGCCAGTAGTATAGATAGTTGGACAGGCGAAGCTTTCTTT. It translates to CASSIDSWTGEAFF. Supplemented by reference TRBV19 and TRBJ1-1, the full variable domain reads DGGITQSPKYLFRKEGQNVTLSCEQNLNHDAMYWYRQDPGQGLRLIYYSQIVNDFQKGDIAEGYSVSREKKESFPLTVTSAQKNPTAFYLCASSIDSWTGEAFFGQGTRLTVV.

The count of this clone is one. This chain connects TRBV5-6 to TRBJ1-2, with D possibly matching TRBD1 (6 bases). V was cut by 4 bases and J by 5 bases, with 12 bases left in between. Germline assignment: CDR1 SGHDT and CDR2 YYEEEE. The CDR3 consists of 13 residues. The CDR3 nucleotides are TGTGCCAGCAGCACCGGGACAAGTTATGGCTACACCTTC. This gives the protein CASSTGTSYGYTF.

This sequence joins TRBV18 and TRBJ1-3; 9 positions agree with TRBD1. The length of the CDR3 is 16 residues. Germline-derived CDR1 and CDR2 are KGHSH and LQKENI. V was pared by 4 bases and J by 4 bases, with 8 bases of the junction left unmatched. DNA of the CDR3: TGTGCCAGCTCACTAACCGGGACAGGGAGCGGAAACACCATATATTTT. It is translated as CASSLTGTGSGNTIYF.

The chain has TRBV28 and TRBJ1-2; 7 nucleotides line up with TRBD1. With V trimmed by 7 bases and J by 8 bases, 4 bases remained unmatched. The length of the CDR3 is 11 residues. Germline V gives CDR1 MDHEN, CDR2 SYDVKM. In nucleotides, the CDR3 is TGTGCCAGCACCAAGGGGGCCGGCTACACCTTC. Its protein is CASTKGAGYTF.

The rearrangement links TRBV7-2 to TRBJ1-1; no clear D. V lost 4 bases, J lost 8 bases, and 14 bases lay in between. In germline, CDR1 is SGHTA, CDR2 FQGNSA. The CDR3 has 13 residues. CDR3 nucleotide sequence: TGTGCCAGCAGCTCCCGACGGGGAAACGAAGCTTTCTTT. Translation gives CASSSRRGNEAFF.

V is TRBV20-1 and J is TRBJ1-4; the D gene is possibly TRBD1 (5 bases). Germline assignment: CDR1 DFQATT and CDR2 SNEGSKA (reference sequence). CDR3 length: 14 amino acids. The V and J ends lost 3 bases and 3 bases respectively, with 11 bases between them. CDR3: CSASRGLPNEKLFF. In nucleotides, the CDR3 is TGCAGTGCTAGTCGGGGGTTGCCTAATGAAAAACTGTTTTTT.

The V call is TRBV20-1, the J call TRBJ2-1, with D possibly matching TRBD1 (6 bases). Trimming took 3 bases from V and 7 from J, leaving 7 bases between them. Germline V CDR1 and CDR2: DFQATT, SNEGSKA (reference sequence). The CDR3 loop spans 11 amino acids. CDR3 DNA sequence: TGCAGTGCTAGTCAGGGGAATGAGCAGTTCTTC. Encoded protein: CSASQGNEQFF.

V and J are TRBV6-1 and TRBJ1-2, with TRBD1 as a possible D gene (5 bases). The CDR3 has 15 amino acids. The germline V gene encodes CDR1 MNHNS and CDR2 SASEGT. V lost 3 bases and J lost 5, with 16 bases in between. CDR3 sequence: CASSDGTGREYGYTF. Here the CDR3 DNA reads TGTGCCAGCAGTGATGGGACGGGGAGGGAATATGGCTACACCTTC.

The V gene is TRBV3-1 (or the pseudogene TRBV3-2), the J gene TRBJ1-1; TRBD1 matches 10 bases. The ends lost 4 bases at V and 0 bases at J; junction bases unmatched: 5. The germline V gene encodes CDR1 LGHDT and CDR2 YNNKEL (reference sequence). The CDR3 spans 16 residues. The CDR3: CASSPRTGGLNTEAFF. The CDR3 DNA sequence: TGTGCCAGCAGCCCCCGGACAGGGGGATTGAACACTGAAGCTTTCTTT.

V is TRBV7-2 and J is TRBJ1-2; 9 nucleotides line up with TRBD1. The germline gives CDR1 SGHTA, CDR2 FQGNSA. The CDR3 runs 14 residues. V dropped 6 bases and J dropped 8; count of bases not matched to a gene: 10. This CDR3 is CASSYQQGAQGYTF. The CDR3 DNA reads TGTGCCAGCAGTTACCAACAGGGGGCGCAGGGCTACACCTTC.